This T cell receptor beta chain was captured in a study of CD8 T cells in Susac syndrome. There are 14 residues in the CDR3. The ends lost 2 bases at V and 4 bases at J; junction bases unmatched: 2. Germline V gene data show CDR1 as MNHNS and CDR2 as SASEGT. CD8+ and CD4+ blood T cells underwent TCR beta sequencing. An amount of RNA that ranged from about 0.45 to 1 ug was reverse transcribed with random hexamers. The CDR3 of TCR beta was amplified by immunoSEQ multiplex PCR across 54 Vbeta and 13 Jbeta. TCRdb called the immunoSEQ multiplex PCR reads again in MiXCR, with one record for every CDR3 protein. The profile shows tens of thousands of distinct CDR3 sequences, roughly nine tenths of them singletons.

The sample taken for sequencing was CD8+ T cells from PBMCs. V and J are TRBV6-1 and TRBJ2-5, with 9 bases identical to TRBD2. The TCR originated in a human donor in good health. The CDR3 spells CASSELAGRETQYF. Here the CDR3 DNA reads TGTGCCAGCAGTGAACTAGCGGGGAGAGAGACCCAGTACTTC.